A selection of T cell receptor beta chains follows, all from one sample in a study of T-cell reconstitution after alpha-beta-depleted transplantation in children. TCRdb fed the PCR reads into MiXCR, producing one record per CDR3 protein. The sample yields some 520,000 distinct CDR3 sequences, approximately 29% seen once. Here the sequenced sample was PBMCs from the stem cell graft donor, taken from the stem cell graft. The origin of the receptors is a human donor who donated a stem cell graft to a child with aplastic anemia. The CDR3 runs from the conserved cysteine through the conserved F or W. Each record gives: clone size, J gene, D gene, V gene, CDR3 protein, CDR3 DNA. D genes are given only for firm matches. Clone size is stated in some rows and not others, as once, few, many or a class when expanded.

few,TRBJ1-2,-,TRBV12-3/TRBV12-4,CASSKEIGGYTF,TGTGCCAGCAGTAAGGAGATCGGCGGCTACACCTTC
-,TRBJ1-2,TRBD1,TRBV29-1,CSVDRQGAGYGYTF,TGCAGCGTTGATAGGCAGGGGGCGGGCTATGGCTACACCTTC
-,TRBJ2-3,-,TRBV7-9,CASSLWEEEDTQYF,TGTGCCAGCAGCTTATGGGAGGAAGAAGATACGCAGTATTTT
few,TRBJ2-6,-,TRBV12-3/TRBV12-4,CASRTGTGANVLTF,TGTGCCAGCAGAACGGGCACTGGGGCCAACGTCCTGACTTTC
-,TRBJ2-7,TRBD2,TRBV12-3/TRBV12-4,CASSLAVPGLAGPSYEQYF,TGTGCCAGCAGTTTAGCGGTCCCGGGACTAGCGGGCCCCTCCTACGAGCAGTACTTC
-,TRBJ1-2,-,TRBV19,CASSNSPGELGGYTF,TGTGCCAGTAGTAACTCTCCAGGGGAACTTGGTGGCTACACCTTC
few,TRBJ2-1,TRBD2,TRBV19,CASSSSGVPYNEQFF,TGTGCCAGTAGTAGCAGCGGGGTGCCCTACAATGAGCAGTTCTTC
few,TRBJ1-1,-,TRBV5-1,CASSVGGVNTEAFF,TGCGCCAGCAGCGTGGGGGGAGTGAACACTGAAGCTTTCTTT
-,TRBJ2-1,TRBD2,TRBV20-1,CSATQTSGRHNEQFF,TGCAGTGCTACTCAAACTAGCGGGAGGCACAATGAGCAGTTCTTC
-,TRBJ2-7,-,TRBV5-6,CASSLGGTAFNEQYF,TGTGCCAGCAGTTTGGGAGGGACAGCGTTCAACGAGCAGTACTTC
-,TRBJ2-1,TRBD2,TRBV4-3,CASSQDLTSGNNEQFF,TGCGCCAGCAGCCAAGATCTTACTAGCGGAAACAATGAGCAGTTCTTC
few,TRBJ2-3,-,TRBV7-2,CASSFQQGRTDTQYF,TGTGCCAGCAGCTTTCAGCAGGGACGGACAGATACGCAGTATTTT
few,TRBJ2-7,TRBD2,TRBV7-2,CASSSGRTSGSPREQYF,TGTGCCAGCAGCTCGGGTAGGACTAGCGGGAGCCCAAGGGAGCAGTACTTC
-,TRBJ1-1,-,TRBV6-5,CASSYSGELNTEAFF,TGTGCCAGCAGTTACTCAGGGGAATTGAACACTGAAGCTTTCTTT
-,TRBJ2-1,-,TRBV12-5,CASGLGGSGQFF,TGTGCTAGTGGTTTGGGAGGGTCAGGGCAGTTCTTC
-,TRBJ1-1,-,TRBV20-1,CSARGGGGRSTEAFF,TGCAGTGCTAGGGGTGGCGGGGGGCGAAGCACTGAAGCTTTCTTT
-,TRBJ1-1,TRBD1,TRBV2,CASRDRVGTEAFF,TGTGCCAGCAGGGACAGGGTTGGCACTGAAGCTTTCTTT
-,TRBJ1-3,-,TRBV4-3,CASSQDFGGTLGNTIYF,TGCGCCAGCAGCCAAGATTTTGGGGGGACACTTGGAAACACCATATATTTT
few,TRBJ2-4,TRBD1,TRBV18,CASSPEGRDRDKNIQYF,TGTGCCAGCTCCCCTGAAGGACGAGACAGGGACAAAAACATTCAGTACTTC
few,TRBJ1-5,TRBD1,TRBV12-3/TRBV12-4,CASSQGAYQPQHF,TGTGCCAGCAGTCAGGGGGCGTATCAGCCCCAGCATTTT
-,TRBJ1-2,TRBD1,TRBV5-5,CASSTAGTGAGGYTF,TGTGCCAGCAGCACGGCCGGGACAGGGGCCGGTGGCTACACCTTC
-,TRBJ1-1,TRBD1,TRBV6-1,CASGGTGGRGGAFF,TGTGCCAGCGGCGGGACAGGGGGGAGAGGGGGAGCTTTCTTT
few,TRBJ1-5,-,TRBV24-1,CATSVYSSNQPQHF,TGTGCCACCAGTGTGTACAGTAGCAATCAGCCCCAGCATTTT
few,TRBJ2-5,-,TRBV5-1,CASSLVDETQYF,TGCGCCAGCAGCTTGGTGGACGAGACCCAGTACTTC
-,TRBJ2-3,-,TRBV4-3,CASSQVPDTDTQYF,TGCGCCAGCAGCCAAGTTCCAGACACAGATACGCAGTATTTT
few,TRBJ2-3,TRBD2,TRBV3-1,CASRAGGPDTQYF,TGTGCCAGCCGGGCGGGAGGGCCGGATACGCAGTATTTT
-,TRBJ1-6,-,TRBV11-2,CASSYRPILQGSSYNSPLHF,TGTGCCAGCAGCTACCGACCGATCCTACAGGGATCCTCCTATAATTCACCCCTCCACTTT
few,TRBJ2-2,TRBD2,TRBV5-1,CASSRGLAGGAVTGELFF,TGCGCCAGCAGCCGTGGACTAGCGGGAGGAGCTGTCACCGGGGAGCTGTTTTTT
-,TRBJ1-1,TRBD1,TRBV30,CAWSHLGQVNTEAFF,TGTGCCTGGAGTCACTTGGGACAGGTGAACACTGAAGCTTTCTTT
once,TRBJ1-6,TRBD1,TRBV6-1,CASNPGTGGRGGSPLHF,TGTGCCAGCAACCCCGGGACAGGGGGCAGGGGCGGTTCACCCCTCCACTTT
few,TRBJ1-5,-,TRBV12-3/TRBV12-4,CASSFRGATSNQPQHF,TGTGCCAGCAGTTTCCGAGGGGCGACAAGCAATCAGCCCCAGCATTTT
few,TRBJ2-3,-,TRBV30,CAWSVTEGVAQYF,TGTGCCTGGAGTGTCACTGAGGGAGTGGCGCAGTATTTT
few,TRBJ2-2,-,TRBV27,CASSYLSLTAGELFF,TGTGCCAGCAGCTATCTGTCATTAACGGCCGGGGAGCTGTTTTTT
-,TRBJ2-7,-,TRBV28,CASSPGDRAYEQYF,TGTGCCAGCAGCCCGGGGGACAGAGCCTACGAGCAGTACTTC
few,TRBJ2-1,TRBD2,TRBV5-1,CASSLAGAGGQNEQFF,TGCGCCAGCAGCTTGGCGGGGGCGGGAGGGCAAAATGAGCAGTTCTTC
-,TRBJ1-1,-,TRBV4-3,CASSQDSIGRTEAFF,TGCGCCAGCAGCCAAGATAGTATAGGTCGGACTGAAGCTTTCTTT
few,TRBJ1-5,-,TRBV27,CAVRPGVSNQPQHF,TGTGCCGTTAGGCCGGGGGTTAGCAATCAGCCCCAGCATTTT
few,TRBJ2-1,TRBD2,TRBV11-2,CASSLYVRLAGEGVGDNEQFF,TGTGCCAGCAGCTTATATGTGAGACTAGCGGGAGAAGGTGTAGGTGACAATGAGCAGTTCTTC